A single sample gave rise to the 6 T cell receptor beta chains below, sequenced in a study of blood T cells in healthy people across ages. A second roughly 6 to 12 cycle PCR used barcoded and J-beta primers. TCRdb itself ran the 5' RACE reads through MiXCR, one entry per CDR3 protein. Among 780,000 or so distinct CDR3 sequences listed, more than 55% were seen once. Sequenced sample: blood. The source of these receptors is a man aged 35 to 55 in good health.

The rearrangement joins TRBV15 to TRBJ2-5, with 8 bases fitting TRBD2. The CDR3 consists of 15 residues. Per germline, CDR1 LNHNV and CDR2 YYDKDF (reference sequence). V trimming: 1 base; J trimming: 11 bases; junction bases outside the gene matches: 12. The CDR3 here is CATSRGKRETDEQYF. CDR3 DNA: TGTGCCACCAGCAGAGGAAAGCGGGAGACGGATGAGCAGTACTTC.

About this clonotype: Mismatch with germline at one junction end may stem from a read error. The V call is TRBV6-5, the J call TRBJ1-2; D unclear. From germline, CDR1 is MNHEY and CDR2 SVGAGI. The CDR3 is 13 amino acids. This CDR3 is CAGSISSNYGYTF. The CDR3 DNA reads TGTGCCGGCAGTATCAGTTCCAACTATGGCTACACCTTC.

The table lists this clonotype with a few counts. The V gene is TRBV5-1, the J gene TRBJ2-3; D is perhaps TRBD1 or TRBD2 (5 bases each). This CDR3 comprises 14 residues. Germline V gene sequence: CDR1 SGHRS, CDR2 YFSETQ. Trimming left V 2 bases short and J 2 bases short, with 9 bases between. The CDR3 DNA reads TGCGCCAGCAGCTTTTCGGGACCCACAGATACGCAGTATTTT. Translation: CASSFSGPTDTQYF.

The CDR3 region has the DNA TGTGCCAGCAGCCAACCCTTAGGGGCCGGGAGAAATGAGCAGTTCTTC. As protein: CASSQPLGAGRNEQFF. The V gene is TRBV27, the J gene TRBJ2-1, with TRBD2 as a possible D gene (6 bases). Germline V gene lookup returns CDR1 MNHEY and CDR2 SMNVEV (reference sequence). This CDR3 region has 16 residues. Trimming removed 6 bases from V and 7 bases from J, with 22 bases in between.

The chain recombines TRBV6-5 with TRBJ1-5; 7 positions match TRBD1. The germline V gene has CDR1 MNHEY and CDR2 SVGAGI. The CDR3 consists of 14 residues. After removal of 7 bases from V and 3 bases from J, the junction contained 6 bases not matched to a gene. The CDR3 DNA sequence: TGTGCCAGCATGGACAGGCGTACCAATCAGCCCCAGCATTTT. Its protein product is CASMDRRTNQPQHF.

This clonotype was detected only a few times. The gene calls are TRBV7-9 and TRBJ1-6; tentative D call: TRBD1 (6 bases). V was shortened by 6 bases and J by 10 bases, with 16 bases between the two germline ends. The V gene's germline CDR1 is SEHNR and CDR2 FQNEAQ (reference sequence). The CDR3 contains 14 residues. CDR3 coding DNA: TGTGCCAGCAGGACTGGACAGCAGAACTCACCCCTCCACTTT. Translated: CASRTGQQNSPLHF. The full variable domain, its missing parts supplied by reference TRBV7-9 and TRBJ1-6, is DTGVSQNPRHKITKRGQNVTFRCDPISEHNRLYWYRQTLGQGPEFLTYFQNEAQLEKSRLLSDRFSAERPKGSFSTLEIQRTEQGDSAMYLCASRTGQQNSPLHFGNGTRLTVT.